The 29 T cell receptor beta chains below come from one sample, sequenced in a study of graft-versus-host responses after intestinal transplantation. Data came from immunoSEQ multiplex PCR; TCRdb stores just in-frame clones and leaves some out. The table includes under 150,000 clones, just over 90% detected once. The antigens for these receptors are not known. Source: unstimulated CD4+ T cells sorted from spleen or lymph node cells, taken before intestinal transplant. The receptors were gathered from a human donor who received an intestinal transplant.

With respect to this clone: The identical CDR3 is also encoded by other nucleotide sequences in the sample. The J gene is TRBJ1-1, the V gene TRBV10-1; the D is unclear. Trimming stripped 1 base from V and 5 bases from J, with 8 bases between. Looked up from germline, CDR1 is WNHNN and CDR2 is SYGVQD (reference sequence). CDR3 size: 13 residues. The DNA of the CDR3 is TGCGCCAGCAGTGAGTTAAGAGGGACTGAAGCTTTCTTT. Protein product: CASSELRGTEAFF.

The rearrangement uses TRBV9 and TRBJ2-1, with 8 nucleotides matching TRBD1. This CDR3 has 15 residues. V dropped 4 bases and J dropped 5; count of bases not matched to a gene: 8. Germline loops: CDR1 SGDLS, CDR2 YYNGEE. The CDR3: CASSPRTGLDNEQFF. CDR3 sequence (DNA): TGTGCCAGCAGCCCTCGGACAGGGCTAGACAATGAGCAGTTCTTC. The complete variable domain, with remaining parts taken from reference TRBV9 and TRBJ2-1, reads DSGVTQTPKHLITATGQRVTLRCSPRSGDLSVYWYQQSLDQGLQFLIQYYNGEERAKGNILERFSAQQFPDLHSELNLSSLELGDSALYFCASSPRTGLDNEQFFGPGTRLTVL.

The chain has TRBV4-1 and TRBJ2-2; no clear D. The CDR3 covers 15 residues. Trimming pared 0 bases from V and 4 bases from J, leaving 9 bases between. Germline V CDR1 and CDR2: MGHRA, YSYEKL. The CDR3 reads CASSQDRVFTGELFF. CDR3 nucleotide sequence: TGCGCCAGCAGCCAAGATAGGGTTTTCACCGGGGAGCTGTTTTTT.

This clone was seen only a few times. This rearrangement joins TRBV10-3 to TRBJ1-2; 8 bases map to TRBD1. V was pared by 2 bases and J by 7 bases, with 9 bases of the junction left unmatched. Germline CDR1 ENHRY, CDR2 SYGVKD. The CDR3 has 15 residues. The CDR3 spells CAISEGTGLSRGYTF. The CDR3 DNA sequence: TGTGCCATCAGTGAGGGGACAGGTCTCTCTCGTGGCTACACCTTC.

The chain recombines TRBV10-1 with TRBJ2-3; TRBD2 agrees at 7 bases. Germline trimming cut 0 bases from V and 5 bases from J; bases unmatched to any gene: 14. CDR3 length: 18 residues. Germline CDR1 is WNHNN and CDR2 is SYGVQD (reference sequence). CDR3 DNA sequence: TGCGCCAGCAGTGAGTCGAAAAGCGGGGTAAGGGTGCGAGATACGCAGTATTTT. It translates to CASSESKSGVRVRDTQYF.

The rearrangement uses TRBV6-6 and TRBJ1-5; 9 positions agree with TRBD1. CDR1 is MNHNY, CDR2 SVGAGI, per germline (reference sequence). This CDR3 spans 14 amino acids. The junction had 7 bases not matched to a gene; V was cut back by 6 bases and J by 7 bases. CDR3 bases: TGTGCCAGCAGCCCACAGGGGGCGAAGCAGCCCCAGCATTTT. Its protein is CASSPQGAKQPQHF.

This clone was observed once. The rearrangement joins TRBV6-4 to TRBJ2-3; D unresolved. Looked up from germline, CDR1 is MRHNA and CDR2 is SNTAGT. The CDR3 spans 13 residues. CDR3 loop: CGAPPSMSDTQYF. The CDR3 DNA reads as TGTGGCGCGCCCCCCTCTATGAGCGATACGCAGTATTTT.

This CDR3 reads CASGLSGTYGYTF. CDR3 nucleotides: TGTGCTAGTGGTTTGTCAGGAACCTATGGCTACACCTTC. This chain joins TRBV12-5 and TRBJ1-2; D not certain. This CDR3 spans 13 amino acids. Trimming took 2 bases from V and 4 from J, leaving 8 bases between them. The germline V gene has CDR1 LGHNT and CDR2 FRNRAP.

The chain uses TRBV5-1 and TRBJ1-3; D unresolved. The germline gives CDR1 SGHRS, CDR2 YFSETQ. The CDR3 loop spans 15 amino acids. Trimming stripped 0 bases from V and 4 bases from J, with 11 bases between. CDR3 residues: CASSLAGVPGNTIYF. CDR3 nucleotides: TGCGCCAGCAGCTTGGCCGGGGTTCCAGGAAACACCATATATTTT. Full variable domain (rest looked up from reference TRBV5-1 and TRBJ1-3): KAGVTQTPRYLIKTRGQQVTLSCSPISGHRSVSWYQQTPGQGLQFLFEYFSETQRNKGNFPGRFSGRQFSNSRSEMNVSTLELGDSALYLCASSLAGVPGNTIYFGEGSWLTVV.

The V and J genes are TRBV6-1 and TRBJ2-1; 10 nucleotides agree with TRBD1. Trimming took 3 bases from V and 10 from J; bases not matched to a gene: 9. The CDR3 sequence is 15 residues long. The germline V gene has CDR1 MNHNS and CDR2 SASEGT. The CDR3 DNA reads TGTGCCAGCAGTGAGACAGGGGGCGCGAGCTGGGAGCAGTTCTTC. Its translation is CASSETGGASWEQFF.

This chain's CDR3 is CASRGQFGDRAGYEQYF. CDR3 nucleotides: TGCGCCAGCAGGGGGCAGTTTGGGGACAGGGCTGGTTACGAGCAGTACTTC. V usage is TRBV5-1 and J usage is TRBJ2-7; 9 nucleotides match TRBD1. J gave up 4 bases and V 5 bases, and 16 bases lay outside the gene matches. This CDR3 has 17 amino acids. Germline lookup yields CDR1 SGHRS and CDR2 YFSETQ.

The rearrangement uses TRBV19 and TRBJ2-5; the D gene is possibly TRBD1 (7 bases). CDR1 and CDR2 from the germline V gene are LNHDA and SQIVND (reference sequence). V was pared by 2 bases and J by 3 bases, with 16 bases between. The CDR3 loop spans 16 amino acids. The CDR3 coding sequence is TGTGCCAGTAGTATACAGGGGGGACCCGGGGAAGAGACCCAGTACTTC. It is translated as CASSIQGGPGEETQYF.

This clone showed up just once. The chain combines TRBV12-2 with TRBJ2-5; the table's D call, TRBD2, was not checked against the DNA. TRBV12-2 is a listed pseudogene. The CDR3 runs to 17 residues. This CDR3 is CASRRTSGGAALETQYF. The CDR3 DNA reads TGTGCAAGTCGAAGGACTAGCGGGGGGGCGGCTTTAGAGACCCAGTACTTC.

This clone was counted once. The chain recombines TRBV7-3 with TRBJ1-2; TRBD1 might be the D (5 bases). Per germline, CDR1 SGHTA and CDR2 FQGTGA. The CDR3 extends over 13 amino acids. Trimming removed 3 bases at V and 8 bases at J, with 13 bases between. CDR3 amino acids: CASSLNGEGGYTF. The CDR3 DNA is TGTGCCAGCAGCTTGAATGGAGAGGGGGGCTACACCTTC.

This chain joins TRBV5-1 and TRBJ2-3; weak D call: TRBD1 (6 bases). Germline V gene sequence: CDR1 SGHRS, CDR2 YFSETQ. The CDR3 consists of 17 residues. Between the trimmed V and J ends, which lost 2 bases and 3 bases, there was a span of 19 bases. CDR3 amino acids: CASSLYMGQTGTDTQYF. The CDR3 bases are TGCGCCAGCAGCTTATATATGGGGCAAACAGGGACAGATACGCAGTATTTT. Supplemented by reference TRBV5-1 and TRBJ2-3, the full variable domain reads KAGVTQTPRYLIKTRGQQVTLSCSPISGHRSVSWYQQTPGQGLQFLFEYFSETQRNKGNFPGRFSGRQFSNSRSEMNVSTLELGDSALYLCASSLYMGQTGTDTQYFGPGTRLTVL.

V and J are TRBV5-6 and TRBJ2-3, with D perhaps matching TRBD2 (5 bases). Germline assignment: CDR1 SGHDT and CDR2 YYEEEE. The CDR3 loop spans 12 amino acids. V gave up 0 bases and J gave up 9 bases, with 8 bases separating them. The CDR3 spells CASSLGLATQYF. The CDR3 nucleotides read TGTGCCAGCAGCTTGGGTCTAGCAACGCAGTATTTT.

The chain is built from TRBV27 and TRBJ1-1, with D uncertain. The germline gives CDR1 MNHEY, CDR2 SMNVEV (reference sequence). The CDR3 covers 16 residues. Trimming shortened V by 3 bases and J by 1 base, and 15 bases separated the two germline ends. The CDR3 sequence: CASSLLAGWGNTEAFF. The CDR3 DNA follows: TGTGCCAGCAGTTTGCTAGCTGGGTGGGGGAACACTGAAGCTTTCTTT.

This sequence joins TRBV30 and TRBJ2-7, with 7 bases that match TRBD1. Germline lookup yields CDR1 GTSNPN and CDR2 SVGIG (reference sequence). This CDR3 is 13 amino acids long. V was clipped by 0 bases and J by 5 bases; unmatched bases: 4. The chain's CDR3 is CAWSVLQGNEQYF. DNA for the CDR3: TGTGCCTGGAGTGTGCTACAGGGGAACGAGCAGTACTTC.

The V and J genes are TRBV18 and TRBJ2-7, with 8 bases that match TRBD1. The V gene end was trimmed by 8 bases and the J gene end by 4 bases; junction bases not matched to a gene: 7. CDR1 KGHSH and CDR2 LQKENI come from the germline V gene. This CDR3 is 13 amino acids long. The CDR3 nucleotides are TGTGCCAGCACCGGGACAGGCTTATACGAGCAGTACTTC. As protein: CASTGTGLYEQYF. The whole variable domain, remainder taken from reference TRBV18 and TRBJ2-7, is NAGVMQNPRHLVRRRGQEARLRCSPMKGHSHVYWYRQLPEEGLKFMVYLQKENIIDESGMPKERFSAEFPKEGPSILRIQQVVRGDSAAYFCASTGTGLYEQYFGPGTRLTVT.

The chain joins TRBV7-9 to TRBJ1-2; 7 bases map to TRBD1. J lost 2 bases, V lost 5 bases, and 2 bases had no gene match. The CDR3 spans 13 residues. The germline CDR1 and CDR2 sequences are SEHNR and FQNEAQ (reference sequence). Here the CDR3 DNA reads TGTGCCAGCAGCAGACAGGGAAACTATGGCTACACCTTC. Its protein is CASSRQGNYGYTF. Complete variable domain (other parts from reference TRBV7-9 and TRBJ1-2): DTGVSQNPRHKITKRGQNVTFRCDPISEHNRLYWYRQTLGQGPEFLTYFQNEAQLEKSRLLSDRFSAERPKGSFSTLEIQRTEQGDSAMYLCASSRQGNYGYTFGSGTRLTVV.

The rearrangement joins TRBV11-2 to TRBJ2-3, with 10 bases that match TRBD2. This CDR3 is 14 amino acids long. Germline assignment: CDR1 SGHAT and CDR2 FQNNGV. Unmatched junction bases numbered 11, after V lost 2 bases and J lost 15 bases. The CDR3 coding sequence is TGTGCCAGCAGCTTACTTATAGCGGGGGGCGGGGAATATTTT. This encodes CASSLLIAGGGEYF.

This chain joins TRBV27 and TRBJ2-7, with a possible D match to TRBD2 (9 bases). Trimming removed 3 bases at V and 7 bases at J, with 19 bases between. Looked up from germline, CDR1 is MNHEY and CDR2 is SMNVEV (reference sequence). The CDR3 runs to 15 residues. The CDR3 nucleotides are TGTGCCAGCAGTTTTCAGGGGGCGGGAGGGAGAGAGCAGTACTTC. Protein sequence: CASSFQGAGGREQYF.

This sequence joins TRBV28 and TRBJ1-3; D unresolved. Germline V gene sequence: CDR1 MDHEN, CDR2 SYDVKM. This CDR3 spans 12 amino acids. V shed 11 bases and J shed 0 bases, with 8 bases lying between them. The CDR3 nucleotides are TGTGCCGTCGGGAGCTCTGGAAACACCATATATTTT. Translation gives CAVGSSGNTIYF.

The rearrangement joins TRBV4-2 to TRBJ2-1; D may be TRBD1 (5 bases). The CDR3 runs 18 residues. The germline V and J ends were trimmed by 1 base and 6 bases, with 22 bases remaining between them. Germline V gene data show CDR1 as LGHNA and CDR2 as YNFKEQ. CDR3 in amino acids: CASSQAQGAWGRSNEQFF. The CDR3 DNA reads as TGTGCCAGCAGCCAAGCGCAAGGAGCTTGGGGCAGGAGCAATGAGCAGTTCTTC.

The V gene is TRBV19, the J gene TRBJ1-2; 9 nucleotides match TRBD1. V trimming: 11 bases; J trimming: 2 bases; junction bases outside the gene matches: 15. Germline loops: CDR1 LNHDA, CDR2 SQIVND (reference sequence). This CDR3 contains 16 residues. For the CDR3, the DNA is TGTGCCGGACCCGGGACAGGGAAAGGTAGGAACTATGGCTACACCTTC. Translating gives CAGPGTGKGRNYGYTF.

The chain carries TRBV2 and TRBJ2-3; D is ambiguous. Trimming shortened V by 4 bases and J by 2 bases, and 10 bases separated the two germline ends. This CDR3 has 14 amino acids. CDR1 is SNHLY, CDR2 FYNNEI, per germline. This chain's CDR3 is CASSGLTHTDTQYF. CDR3 bases: TGTGCCAGCAGTGGTCTGACACACACAGATACGCAGTATTTT.

This chain connects TRBV7-9 to TRBJ2-7, with TRBD1 matching over 9 bases. The CDR3 is 14 amino acids. With V trimmed by 5 bases and J by 5 bases, 7 bases remained unmatched. Germline values: CDR1 SEHNR, CDR2 FQNEAQ (reference sequence). The CDR3 reads CASSLRGTGHEQYF. The CDR3 DNA reads TGTGCCAGCAGCCTTAGGGGGACAGGGCACGAGCAGTACTTC.

In its sample, this clone was seen once. J is TRBJ1-2 and V is TRBV6-5; D gene uncertain. The germline CDR1 and CDR2 sequences are MNHEY and SVGAGI. V lost 0 bases and J 5 bases, leaving 16 bases between the germline ends. The CDR3 is 16 residues long. In DNA, the CDR3 is TGTGCCAGCAGTTACTCCCGCGGGAGGAGGGATTATGGCTACACCTTC. Its translation: CASSYSRGRRDYGYTF.

This clone showed up just once. The chain is built from TRBV6-5 and TRBJ2-5; a weak D match, TRBD1 (6 bases). The DNA end favors TRBJ2-7, so the J call may be wrong. Per germline, CDR1 MNHEY and CDR2 SVGAGI. CDR3 length: 15 residues. The CDR3 loop reads CASSYSSGQPYEQYF. Written as DNA, the CDR3 is TGTGCCAGCAGTTACTCCTCGGGACAACCCTACGAGCAGTACTTC.